The present entry profiles one TCR beta chain with its context. This clonotype was observed many times. It lacks a known antigen. Per-base quality was not reported, and no clone a single base away is much larger than it. Trimming removed 0 bases from V and 8 bases from J; the gene matches leave 6 bases unexplained. The CDR3 holds 16 amino acids from the cysteine to the phenylalanine. Here the CDR3 DNA is all that survives: 48 bases in frame from base 1. CDR1 and CDR2 (MGHRA, YSYEKL) derive from the germline V gene. This entry is derived from a study of T-cell memory formation after mild COVID-19 (dated by TCRdb to 2020 to 2023). Broadly, across the study: TCR sequence clusters from the two donors were largely donor specific. In a couple of donors, T-cell clones that expanded and contracted after mild COVID-19 were tracked by sequencing TCRalpha and TCRbeta repertoires over time. The cohort was made up of two young adult volunteers, one female and one male, who were previously healthy. Study-level results and caveats: Some responding clones were found in pre-infection memory, which suggests that pre-existing cross-reactive memory T cells took part in the SARS-CoV-2 response. The second-wave clones that peaked on day 37 were not confirmed to be SARS-CoV-2 specific. From day 15 to 85, contracting clones showed balanced CD4/CD8 phenotypes, whereas a second wave of clones that expanded from day 15 to 37 leaned towards CD4+. The study included only a couple of mild cases, and larger cohorts that include severe cases with pre-infection samples were judged to be necessary. Contracting CD4+ clones were located mainly in the CM and EM memory subsets, whereas CD8+ clones were found to be enriched in EMRA.

Ficoll-Paque density gradient centrifugation was the method used to isolate PBMCs. This sample was sequenced with an Illumina NovaSeq 6000. TCRalpha and TCRbeta cDNA libraries were constructed by 5'RACE with constant-segment primers, with sample barcodes and unique molecular identifiers being introduced. Trizol reagent was used to extract RNA from every sample. Libraries were amplified in two PCR steps, with a second sample barcode and Illumina TruSeq adapters added in the second step. Sequencing of libraries was performed on an Illumina NovaSeq with 2 x 150 bp paired-end reads. The study's own analysis went as follows. The reads were demultiplexed and collapsed into UMI-guided consensus sequences using migec v1.2.7. Using mixcr v2.1.11, UMI consensuses were aligned to TRA and TRB V and J templates and then assembled into clonotypes. Clonotypes were classified as expanded or contracted when called significant by both edgeR and NoisET, with noise models trained on biological replicates. For edgeR calls, the cutoffs were a false discovery rate-adjusted p below 0.01 and a log2 fold-change threshold of 1. As an exploratory analysis of dynamics, max-normalized trajectories of the 1000 most abundant clonotypes were examined with PCA combined with hierarchical clustering. Separately sequenced CD4+ and CD8+ repertoires were used to assign the CD4 or CD8 phenotype of responding clones. Using fastp trimming at Q25 and MiXCR clonotype assembly, TCRdb reanalyzed the public sequencing data and kept in-frame beta chains. Rows merge per CDR3 protein into single entries with the most common DNA and genes. What appears here as the V and J calls and clone size reflects TCRdb's work, not the paper's. The sample table records 260,000 or so distinct CDR3 sequences; around 17% of these occur just once. The top ten clonotypes cover 20% to 25% of the sample.

The sequenced sample consisted of PBMCs or a T cell subset sorted from them (not recorded which). The chain joins TRBV4-1 to TRBJ1-4; a stretch of 10 junction bases matches TRBD1. The receptor was derived from a man between 18 and 35 years old who had mild COVID-19 (a few samples of this study predate the infection). The sample titles of this study are shuffled in the database, so cell type and time point are left out; the donor was told from shared clones. The CDR3 protein is CASSQDPGTGAEKLFF. In nucleotide form, the sequence is TGCGCCAGCAGCCAAGATCCCGGGACAGGGGCGGAAAAACTGTTTTTT.